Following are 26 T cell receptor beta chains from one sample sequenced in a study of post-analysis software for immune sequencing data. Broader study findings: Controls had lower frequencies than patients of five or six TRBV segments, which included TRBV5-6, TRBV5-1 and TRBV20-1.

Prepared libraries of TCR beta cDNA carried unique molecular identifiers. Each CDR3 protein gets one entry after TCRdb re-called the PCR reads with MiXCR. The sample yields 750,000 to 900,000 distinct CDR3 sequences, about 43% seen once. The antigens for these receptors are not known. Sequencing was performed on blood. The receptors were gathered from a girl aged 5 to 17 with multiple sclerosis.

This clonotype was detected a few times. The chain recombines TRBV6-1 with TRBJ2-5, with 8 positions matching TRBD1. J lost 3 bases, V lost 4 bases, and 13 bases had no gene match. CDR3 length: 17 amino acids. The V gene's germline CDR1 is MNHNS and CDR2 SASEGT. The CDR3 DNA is TGTGCCAGCAGTGTTCCGCCGGACAGGGTGAACGAAGAGACCCAGTACTTC. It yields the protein CASSVPPDRVNEETQYF.

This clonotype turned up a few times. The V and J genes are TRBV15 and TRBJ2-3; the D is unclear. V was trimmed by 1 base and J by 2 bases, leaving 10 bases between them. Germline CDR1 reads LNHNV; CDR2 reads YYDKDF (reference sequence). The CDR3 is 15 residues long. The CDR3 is CATSRGLPNTDTQYF. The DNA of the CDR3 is TGTGCCACCAGCAGAGGACTCCCAAACACAGATACGCAGTATTTT.

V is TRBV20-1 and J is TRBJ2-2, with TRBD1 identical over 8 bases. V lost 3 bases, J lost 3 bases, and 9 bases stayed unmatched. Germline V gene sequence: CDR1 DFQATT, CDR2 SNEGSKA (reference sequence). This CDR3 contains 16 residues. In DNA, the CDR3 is TGCAGTGCTAGGGTTCTGGGACAGGTTGACACCGGGGAGCTGTTTTTT. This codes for CSARVLGQVDTGELFF.

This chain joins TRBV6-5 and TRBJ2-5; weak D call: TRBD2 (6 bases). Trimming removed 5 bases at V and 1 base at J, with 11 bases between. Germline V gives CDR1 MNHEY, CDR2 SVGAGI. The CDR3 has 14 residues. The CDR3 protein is CASSEPGVQETQYF. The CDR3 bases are TGTGCCAGCAGTGAGCCGGGAGTCCAAGAGACCCAGTACTTC.

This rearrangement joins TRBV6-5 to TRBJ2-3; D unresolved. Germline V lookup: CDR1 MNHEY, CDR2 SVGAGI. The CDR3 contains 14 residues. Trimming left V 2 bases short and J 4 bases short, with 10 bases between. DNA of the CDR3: TGTGCCAGCAGTTACCTAAGTCGGGCAGATACGCAGTATTTT. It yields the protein CASSYLSRADTQYF.

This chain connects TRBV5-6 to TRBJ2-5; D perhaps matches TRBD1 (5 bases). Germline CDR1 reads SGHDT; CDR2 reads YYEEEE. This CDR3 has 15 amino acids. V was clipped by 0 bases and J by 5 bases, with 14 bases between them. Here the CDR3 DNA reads TGTGCCAGCAGCTTGGATCCCAGCGCAGGGGAGACCCAGTACTTC. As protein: CASSLDPSAGETQYF.

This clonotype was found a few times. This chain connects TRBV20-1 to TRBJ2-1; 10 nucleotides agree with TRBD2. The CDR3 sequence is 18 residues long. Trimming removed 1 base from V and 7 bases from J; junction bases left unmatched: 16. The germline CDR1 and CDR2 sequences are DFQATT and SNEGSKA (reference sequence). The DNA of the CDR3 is TGCAGTGCTAGAGCGGTTCAAGCGGGAGGGCCTTTTTGGAATGAGCAGTTCTTC. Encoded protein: CSARAVQAGGPFWNEQFF.

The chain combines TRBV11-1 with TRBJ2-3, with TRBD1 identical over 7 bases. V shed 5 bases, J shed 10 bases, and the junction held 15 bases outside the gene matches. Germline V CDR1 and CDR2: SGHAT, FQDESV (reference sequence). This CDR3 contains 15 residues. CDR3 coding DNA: TGTGCCAGCAGCGACCGCTGGGACAGACCCGGCCCGCAGTATTTT. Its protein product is CASSDRWDRPGPQYF.

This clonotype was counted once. CDR3 protein: CASSHQRQGATEAFF. For the CDR3, the DNA is TGTGCCAGCAGCCATCAAAGACAGGGAGCCACTGAAGCTTTCTTT. The chain joins TRBV3-1 to TRBJ1-1, with 7 positions matching TRBD1. CDR3 length: 15 amino acids. Trimming took 3 bases from V and 4 from J; bases not matched to a gene: 8. Germline CDR1 and CDR2: LGHDT and YNNKEL (reference sequence).

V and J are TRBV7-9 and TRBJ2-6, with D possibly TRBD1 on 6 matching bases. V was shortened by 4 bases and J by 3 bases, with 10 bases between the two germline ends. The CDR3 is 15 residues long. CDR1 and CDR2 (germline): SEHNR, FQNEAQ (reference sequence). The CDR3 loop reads CASSSGVGGANVLTF. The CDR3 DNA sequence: TGTGCCAGCAGCTCAGGGGTAGGTGGGGCCAACGTCCTGACTTTC.

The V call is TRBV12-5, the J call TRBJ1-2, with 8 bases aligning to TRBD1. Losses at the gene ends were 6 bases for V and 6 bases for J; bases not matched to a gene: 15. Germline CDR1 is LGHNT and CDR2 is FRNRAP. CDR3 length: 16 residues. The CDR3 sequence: CASGPSGGVLTDGYTF. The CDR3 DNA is TGTGCTAGTGGCCCCTCAGGGGGCGTTCTTACCGATGGCTACACCTTC. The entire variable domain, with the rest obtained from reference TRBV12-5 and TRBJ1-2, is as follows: DARVTQTPRHKVTEMGQEVTMRCQPILGHNTVFWYRQTMMQGLELLAYFRNRAPLDDSGMPKDRFSAEMPDATLATLKIQPSEPRDSAVYFCASGPSGGVLTDGYTFGSGTRLTVV.

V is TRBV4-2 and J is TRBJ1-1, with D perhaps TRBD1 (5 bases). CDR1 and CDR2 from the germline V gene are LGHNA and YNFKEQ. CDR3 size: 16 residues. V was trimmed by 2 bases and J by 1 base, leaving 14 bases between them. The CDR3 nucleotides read TGTGCCAGCAGCCAAATTACGACAGACGAGAACACTGAAGCTTTCTTT. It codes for CASSQITTDENTEAFF.

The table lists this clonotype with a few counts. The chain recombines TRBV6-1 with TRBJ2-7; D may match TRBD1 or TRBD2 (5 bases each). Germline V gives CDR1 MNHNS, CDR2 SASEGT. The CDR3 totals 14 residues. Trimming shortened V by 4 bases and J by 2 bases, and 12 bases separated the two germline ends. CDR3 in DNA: TGTGCCAGCAGTGGTCGGGGCACCCCCTACGAGCAGTACTTC. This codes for CASSGRGTPYEQYF.

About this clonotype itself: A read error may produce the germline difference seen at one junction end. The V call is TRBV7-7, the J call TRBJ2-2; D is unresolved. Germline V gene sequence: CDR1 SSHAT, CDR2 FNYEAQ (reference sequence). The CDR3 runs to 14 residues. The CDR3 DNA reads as TGTGCTAGCAGCCTCAGCCAGAACACCGGGGAGCTGTTTTTT. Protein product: CASSLSQNTGELFF.

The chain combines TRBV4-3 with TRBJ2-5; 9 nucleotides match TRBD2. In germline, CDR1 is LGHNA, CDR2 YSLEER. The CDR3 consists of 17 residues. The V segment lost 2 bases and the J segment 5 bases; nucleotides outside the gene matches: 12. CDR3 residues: CASSQSAGTSPPETQYF. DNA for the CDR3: TGCGCCAGCAGCCAATCGGCGGGGACTAGCCCTCCTGAGACCCAGTACTTC.

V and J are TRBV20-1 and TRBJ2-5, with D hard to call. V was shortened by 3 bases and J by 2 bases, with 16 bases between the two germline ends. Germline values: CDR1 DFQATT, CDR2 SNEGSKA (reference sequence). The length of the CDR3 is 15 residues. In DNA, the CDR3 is TGCAGTGCTAGTGAGTTTCCTCTAAAACAAGAGACCCAGTACTTC. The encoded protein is CSASEFPLKQETQYF.

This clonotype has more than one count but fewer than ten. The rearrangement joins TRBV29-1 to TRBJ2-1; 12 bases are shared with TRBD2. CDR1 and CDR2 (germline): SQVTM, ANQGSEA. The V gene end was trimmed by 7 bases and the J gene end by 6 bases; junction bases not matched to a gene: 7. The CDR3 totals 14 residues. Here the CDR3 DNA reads TGCAGCGCCTCGGGACTAGCGGGCACCAATGAGCAGTTCTTC. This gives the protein CSASGLAGTNEQFF.

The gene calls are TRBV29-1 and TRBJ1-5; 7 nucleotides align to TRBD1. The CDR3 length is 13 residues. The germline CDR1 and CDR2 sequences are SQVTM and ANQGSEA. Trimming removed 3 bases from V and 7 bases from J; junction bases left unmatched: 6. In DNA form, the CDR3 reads TGCAGCGTTGAGGGGACAGCTCCCCAGCCCCAGCATTTT. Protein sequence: CSVEGTAPQPQHF.

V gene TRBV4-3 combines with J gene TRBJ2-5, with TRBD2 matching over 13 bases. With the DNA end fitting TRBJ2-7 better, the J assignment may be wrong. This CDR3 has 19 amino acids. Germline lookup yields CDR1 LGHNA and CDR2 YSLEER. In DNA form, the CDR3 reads TGCGCCAGCAGCCAAGAAGCCCTCCAAACTAGCGGGAGGGACTACGAGCAGTACTTC. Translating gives CASSQEALQTSGRDYEQYF.

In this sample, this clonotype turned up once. CDR3 in DNA: TGCAGCGTTGATCAGACAGGGATGAACACTGAAGCTTTCTTT. It yields the protein CSVDQTGMNTEAFF. The chain combines TRBV29-1 with TRBJ1-1, with 7 bases lining up with TRBD1. The CDR3 extends over 14 amino acids. Germline CDR1 and CDR2: SQVTM and ANQGSEA. V shed 3 bases and J 0 bases; nucleotides not matched to a gene: 4.

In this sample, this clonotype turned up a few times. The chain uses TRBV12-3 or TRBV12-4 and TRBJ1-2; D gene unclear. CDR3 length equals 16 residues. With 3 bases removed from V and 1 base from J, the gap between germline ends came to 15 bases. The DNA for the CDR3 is TGTGCCAGCAGTTTTTCGACGCCAGGTAGTAACTATGGCTACACCTTC. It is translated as CASSFSTPGSNYGYTF.

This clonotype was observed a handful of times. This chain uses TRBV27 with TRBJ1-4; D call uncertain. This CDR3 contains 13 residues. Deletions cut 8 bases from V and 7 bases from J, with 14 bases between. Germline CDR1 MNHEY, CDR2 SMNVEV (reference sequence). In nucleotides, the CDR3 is TGTGCCAGCTTGGCTCGGGCCGGTGAAAAACTGTTTTTT. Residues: CASLARAGEKLFF.

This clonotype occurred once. For the CDR3, the DNA is TGTGCCAGCACGGCGGGGAGAGCCTACAATGAGCAGTTCTTC. Residues: CASTAGRAYNEQFF. The chain employs TRBV11-3 and TRBJ2-1; a weak D match, TRBD2 (6 bases). The CDR3 loop spans 14 amino acids. Trimming took 7 bases from V and 2 from J, leaving 12 bases between them. Germline V gene data show CDR1 as SGHNT and CDR2 as YENEEA.

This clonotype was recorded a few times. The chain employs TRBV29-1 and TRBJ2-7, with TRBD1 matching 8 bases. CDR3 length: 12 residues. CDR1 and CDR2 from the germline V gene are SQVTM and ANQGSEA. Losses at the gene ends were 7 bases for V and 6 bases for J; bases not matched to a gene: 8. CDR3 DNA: TGCAGCGCTTATCAGGGGGCGGCCGAGCAGTACTTC. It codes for CSAYQGAAEQYF.

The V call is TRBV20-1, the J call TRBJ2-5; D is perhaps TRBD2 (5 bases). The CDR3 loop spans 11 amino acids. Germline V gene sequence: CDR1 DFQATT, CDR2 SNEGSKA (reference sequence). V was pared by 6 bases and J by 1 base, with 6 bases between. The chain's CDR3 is CSAEVQETQYF. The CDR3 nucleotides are TGCAGTGCGGAGGTCCAAGAGACCCAGTACTTC.

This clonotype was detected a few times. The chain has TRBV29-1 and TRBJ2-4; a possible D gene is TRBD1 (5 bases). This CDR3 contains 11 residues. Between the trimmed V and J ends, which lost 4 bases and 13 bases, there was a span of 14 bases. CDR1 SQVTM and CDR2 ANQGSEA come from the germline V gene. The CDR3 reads CSVGQDNEQYF. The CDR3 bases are TGCAGCGTTGGTCAGGACAATGAGCAGTACTTC.